A selection of T cell receptor beta chains follows, all from one sample in a study of blood T cell repertoires in COVID-19. TCRdb's copy holds only in-frame clones and misses some; the assay was immunoSEQ multiplex PCR. The table shows approximately 93,000 clones, with 87% occurring only once. Sample: peripheral blood. Every receptor here comes from a human donor in a cohort sampled during active COVID-19. The CDR3 runs from the conserved cysteine through the conserved F or W.

V	CDR3
TRBV7-2	CASSSPSAPSETQYF
TRBV12-5	CASGITTGGNGYTF
TRBV7-2	CASSLTRTRTTEAFF
TRBV28	CASSSGQGAIQPQHF
TRBV19	CASSLGQGINTGELFF
TRBV19	CASSTLLGAGWRYNEQFF
TRBV6-2/TRBV6-3	CASSYQGTVNQPQHF
TRBV3-1/TRBV3-2	CASSQDISGSHNEQFF
TRBV4-2	CASSLRTSGSFIDTQYF
TRBV7-9	CASSSSGSYNEQFF
TRBV7-9	CASSLIAERRSTDTQYF
TRBV21-1	CASSNGWTEAFF
TRBV28	CASSTRGGGDTEAFF
TRBV5-6	CASSLREMEKLFF
TRBV6-6	CASSSLRGGNEQFF
TRBV28	CASGGLAVYNEQFF
TRBV15	CATSRRTTGDGYTF
TRBV2	CASSEQGVLDTIYF
TRBV4-2	CASSHRVGGDEVTPEKLFF
TRBV28	CASSPQGMGTEAFF
TRBV6-2/TRBV6-3	CASSYHFIAEAFF
TRBV19	CASSTQTDGVAQYF